In this sample, the clone carrying this TCR beta chain turned up a few times. This sample is drawn from a study of blood T cell repertoires in COVID-19. CDR1 is SEHNR and CDR2 is FQNEAQ in the germline V gene (reference sequence). This CDR3 is built from 19 residues. With V trimmed by 6 bases and J by 3 bases, 17 bases remained unmatched. TCRdb's table, derived via immunoSEQ multiplex PCR, lists solely in-frame clones and lacks some. The sample has 65,000 or so clones, about nine tenths seen once; the top ten hold over 1%. This rearrangement joins TRBV7-9 to TRBJ2-6; 7 bases match TRBD1. Sequencing was performed on peripheral blood. This sequence was found in a man aged 55 to 70 with acute or convalescent COVID-19. CDR3 residues: CASRIDGTARRIGANVLTF. CDR3 DNA sequence: TGTGCCAGCAGGATCGACGGGACAGCCCGTAGGATTGGGGCCAACGTCCTGACTTTC.